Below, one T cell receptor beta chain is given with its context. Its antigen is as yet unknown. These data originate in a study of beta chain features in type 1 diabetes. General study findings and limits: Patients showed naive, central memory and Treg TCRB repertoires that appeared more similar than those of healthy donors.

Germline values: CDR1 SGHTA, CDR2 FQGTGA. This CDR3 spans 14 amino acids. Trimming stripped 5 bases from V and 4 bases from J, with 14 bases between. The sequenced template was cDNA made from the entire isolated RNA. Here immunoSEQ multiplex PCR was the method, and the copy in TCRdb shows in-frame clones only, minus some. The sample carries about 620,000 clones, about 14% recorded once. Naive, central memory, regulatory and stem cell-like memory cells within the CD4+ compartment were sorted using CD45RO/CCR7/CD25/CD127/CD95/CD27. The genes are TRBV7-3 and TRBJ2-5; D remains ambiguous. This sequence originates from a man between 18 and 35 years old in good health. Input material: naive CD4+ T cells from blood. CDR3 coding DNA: TGTGCCAGCAGCCCCCCCGGGCAGAGAGAGACCCAGTACTTC. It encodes CASSPPGQRETQYF.